This TCR beta chain appears in the sequencing data of a study of lymphopenia after photon versus proton radiotherapy. Concerning this clone: Antigen specificity is unknown.

Germline assignment: CDR1 MDHEN and CDR2 SYDVKM. There are 14 residues in the CDR3. V was clipped by 3 bases and J by 6 bases, with 12 bases between them. Only in-frame clones appear in the TCRdb table, and some are missing; sequencing was by immunoSEQ multiplex PCR. The data hold approximately 30,000 clones, with around 81% observed a single time. Overall study results and limits: Post-nadir diversity loss with photons came from oligoclonal expansion, particularly CD8+ Temra cells. Better survival with proton therapy was suggested as possible, not demonstrated.

The chain uses TRBV28 and TRBJ2-1; D is uncertain. This clonotype originated in a man in his fifties with gastric cancer. Sequenced material: peripheral blood, taken from a patient treated with photon-based radiotherapy. CDR3 region: CASSFGLPGNEQFF. The CDR3 nucleotides read TGTGCCAGCAGTTTCGGGTTACCAGGCAATGAGCAGTTCTTC.